This T cell receptor beta chain was retrieved from a study of blood T cell repertoires in COVID-19. The overall study: T cells, B-cell-depleted T cells, or PBMCs provided the cDNA or gDNA that served as material.

The V gene end was trimmed by 8 bases and the J gene end by 5 bases; junction bases not matched to a gene: 9. This CDR3 has 15 residues. Germline V gene sequence: CDR1 MNHNY, CDR2 SVGAGI (reference sequence). TCRdb's copy holds only in-frame clones and misses some; the assay was immunoSEQ multiplex PCR. The table lists some 50,000 clones, approximately 85% of them singletons. V gene TRBV6-6 combines with J gene TRBJ2-3, with TRBD2 identical over 11 bases. Sequenced sample: peripheral blood. This TCR derives from a human donor in a cohort sampled during active COVID-19. The donor label of this sample is uncertain. CDR3 in amino acids: CASQSTSGVLDTQYF. The CDR3 DNA sequence: TGTGCCAGCCAGTCGACTAGCGGGGTTTTAGATACGCAGTATTTT.